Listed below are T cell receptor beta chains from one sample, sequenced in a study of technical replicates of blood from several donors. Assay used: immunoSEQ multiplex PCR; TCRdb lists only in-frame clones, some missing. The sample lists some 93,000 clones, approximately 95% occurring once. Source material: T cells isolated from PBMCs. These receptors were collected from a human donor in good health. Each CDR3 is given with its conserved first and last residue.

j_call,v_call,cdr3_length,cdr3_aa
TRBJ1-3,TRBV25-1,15,CASRGMGQTGNTIYF
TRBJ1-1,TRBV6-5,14,CASSLTAGRTEAFF
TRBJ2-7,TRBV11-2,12,CASSSPTYEQYF
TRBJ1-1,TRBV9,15,CASSVVEPMNTEAFF
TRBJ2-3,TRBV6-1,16,CASSDLHRDPTDTQYF
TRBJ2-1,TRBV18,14,CASSFEQLAAEQFF
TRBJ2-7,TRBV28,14,CASSRGTSGYEQYF
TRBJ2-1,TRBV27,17,CASSLGGLAGTYNEQFF
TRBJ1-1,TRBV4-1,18,CASSQAVDRGLLNTEAFF
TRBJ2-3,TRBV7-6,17,CASSLGGAPSSTDTQYF
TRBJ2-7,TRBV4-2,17,CASSQPALTTTSYEQYF
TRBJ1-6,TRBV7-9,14,CASSPTSHNSPLHF
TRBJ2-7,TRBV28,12,CASGEPTYEQYF
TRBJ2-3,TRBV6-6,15,CASSSQRVSTDTQYF
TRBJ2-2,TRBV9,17,CASSAPRGTGGAGELFF
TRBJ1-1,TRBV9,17,CASSPTLTSRANTEAFF
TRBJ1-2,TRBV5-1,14,CASSSTGEKYGYTF
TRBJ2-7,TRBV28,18,CASTDVAGGVVEVYEQYF
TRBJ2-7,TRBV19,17,CASSMRSFGTGDYEQYF
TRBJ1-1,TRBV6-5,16,CASSYTYQGPNTEAFF
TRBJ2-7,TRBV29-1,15,CSVNRLAGGGYEQYF
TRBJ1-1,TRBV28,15,CASSPETAMNTEAFF
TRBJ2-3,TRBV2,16,CASTGPGLGRPDTQYF
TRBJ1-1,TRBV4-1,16,CASSQDSHSSNTEAFF
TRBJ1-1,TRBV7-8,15,CASSVQGNLNTEAFF
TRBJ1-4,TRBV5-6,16,CASSPTTGATNEKLFF
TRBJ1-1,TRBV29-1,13,CSVRDRENTEAFF